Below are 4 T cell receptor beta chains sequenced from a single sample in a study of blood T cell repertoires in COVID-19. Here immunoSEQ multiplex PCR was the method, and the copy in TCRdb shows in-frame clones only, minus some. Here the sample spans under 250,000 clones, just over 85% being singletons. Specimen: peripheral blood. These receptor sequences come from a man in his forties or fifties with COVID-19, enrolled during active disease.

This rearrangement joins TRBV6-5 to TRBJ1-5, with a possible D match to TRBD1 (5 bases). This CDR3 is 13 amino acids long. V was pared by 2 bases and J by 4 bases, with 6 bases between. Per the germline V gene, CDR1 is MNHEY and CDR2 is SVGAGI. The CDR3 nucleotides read TGTGCCAGCAGTTACGACAGTAATCAGCCCCAGCATTTT. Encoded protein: CASSYDSNQPQHF.

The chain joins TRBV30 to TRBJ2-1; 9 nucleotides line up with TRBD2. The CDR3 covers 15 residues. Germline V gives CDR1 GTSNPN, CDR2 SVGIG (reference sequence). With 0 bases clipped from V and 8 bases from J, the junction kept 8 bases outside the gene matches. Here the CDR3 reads CAWSVFAGGPDEQFF. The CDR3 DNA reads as TGTGCCTGGAGTGTATTTGCGGGAGGGCCCGATGAGCAGTTCTTC.

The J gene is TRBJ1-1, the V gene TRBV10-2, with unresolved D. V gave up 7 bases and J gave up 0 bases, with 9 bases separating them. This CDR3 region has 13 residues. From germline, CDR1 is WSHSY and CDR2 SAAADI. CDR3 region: CASNTGVNTEAFF. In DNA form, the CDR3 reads TGCGCCAGCAATACGGGAGTGAACACTGAAGCTTTCTTT.

The CDR3 DNA is TGTGCCAGCAGTACCCACGCGGGAGAACGGCAGTTCTTC. Residues: CASSTHAGERQFF. This rearrangement joins TRBV25-1 to TRBJ2-1, with 7 bases matching TRBD2. Trimming cost V 5 bases and J 12 bases; bases outside gene matches: 10. The germline CDR1 and CDR2 sequences are MGHDK and SYGVNS. The CDR3 runs 13 residues.